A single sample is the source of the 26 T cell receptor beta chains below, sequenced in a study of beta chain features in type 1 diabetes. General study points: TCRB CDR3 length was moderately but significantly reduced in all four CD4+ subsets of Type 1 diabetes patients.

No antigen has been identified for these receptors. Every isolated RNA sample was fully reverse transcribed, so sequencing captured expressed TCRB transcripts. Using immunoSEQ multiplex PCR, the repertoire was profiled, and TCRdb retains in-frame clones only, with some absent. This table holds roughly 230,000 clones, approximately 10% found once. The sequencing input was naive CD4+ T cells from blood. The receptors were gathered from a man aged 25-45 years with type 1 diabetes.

The CDR3 sequence: CSVTPGRGNEQYF. CDR3 sequence (DNA): TGCAGCGTGACCCCCGGGAGGGGCAACGAGCAGTACTTC. The rearrangement uses TRBV29-1 and TRBJ2-7; 8 bases are shared with TRBD2. This CDR3 has 13 residues. With 6 bases clipped from V and 5 bases from J, the junction kept 9 bases outside the gene matches. Germline V CDR1 and CDR2: SQVTM, ANQGSEA.

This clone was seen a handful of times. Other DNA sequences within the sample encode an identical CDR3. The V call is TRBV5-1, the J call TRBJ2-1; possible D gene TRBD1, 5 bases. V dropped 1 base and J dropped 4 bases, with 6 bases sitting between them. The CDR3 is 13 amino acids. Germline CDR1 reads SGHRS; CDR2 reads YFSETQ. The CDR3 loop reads CASSLQGYNEQFF. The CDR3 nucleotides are TGCGCCAGCAGCTTGCAGGGTTACAATGAGCAGTTCTTC.

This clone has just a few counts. The CDR3 DNA reads as TGTGCCAGCAGCTTAGCCGCCGGGGAGCTGTTTTTT. It yields the protein CASSLAAGELFF. The J gene is TRBJ2-2, the V gene TRBV7-9; D is unresolved. V was cut by 0 bases and J by 6 bases, with 2 bases left in between. CDR1 is SEHNR, CDR2 FQNEAQ, per germline (reference sequence). This CDR3 has 12 amino acids. Full variable domain (rest looked up from reference TRBV7-9 and TRBJ2-2): DTGVSQNPRHKITKRGQNVTFRCDPISEHNRLYWYRQTLGQGPEFLTYFQNEAQLEKSRLLSDRFSAERPKGSFSTLEIQRTEQGDSAMYLCASSLAAGELFFGEGSRLTVL.

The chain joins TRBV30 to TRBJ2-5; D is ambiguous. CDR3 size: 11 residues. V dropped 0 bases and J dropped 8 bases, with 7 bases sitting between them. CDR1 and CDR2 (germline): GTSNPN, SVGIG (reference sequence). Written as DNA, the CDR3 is TGTGCCTGGAGTGTACGGGTTACCCAGTACTTC. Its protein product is CAWSVRVTQYF.

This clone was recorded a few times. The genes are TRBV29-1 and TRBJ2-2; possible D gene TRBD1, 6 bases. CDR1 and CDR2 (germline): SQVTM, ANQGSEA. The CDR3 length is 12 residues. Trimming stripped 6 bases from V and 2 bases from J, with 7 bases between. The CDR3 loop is CSVGTNTGELFF. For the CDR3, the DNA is TGCAGCGTCGGGACAAACACCGGGGAGCTGTTTTTT.

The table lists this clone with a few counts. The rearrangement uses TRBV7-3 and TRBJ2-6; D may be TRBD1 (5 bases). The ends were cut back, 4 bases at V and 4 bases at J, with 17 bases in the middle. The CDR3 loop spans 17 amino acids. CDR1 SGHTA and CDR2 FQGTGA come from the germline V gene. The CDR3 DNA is TGTGCCAGCAGCTCCCAGGGTAGTAGTTGGGGGGCCAACGTCCTGACTTTC. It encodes CASSSQGSSWGANVLTF.

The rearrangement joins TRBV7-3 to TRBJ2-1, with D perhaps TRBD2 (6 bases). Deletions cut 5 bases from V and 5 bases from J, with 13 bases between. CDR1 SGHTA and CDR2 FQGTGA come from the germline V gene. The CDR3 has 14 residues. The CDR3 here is CASSPRDGNNEQFF. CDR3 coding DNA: TGTGCCAGCAGCCCGCGGGACGGAAACAATGAGCAGTTCTTC.

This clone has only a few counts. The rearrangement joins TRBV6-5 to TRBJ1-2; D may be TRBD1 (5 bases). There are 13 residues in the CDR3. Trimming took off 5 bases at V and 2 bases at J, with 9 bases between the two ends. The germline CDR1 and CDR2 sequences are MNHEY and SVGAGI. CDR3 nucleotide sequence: TGTGCCAGCAGTCCCAGGGTGAACTATGGCTACACCTTC. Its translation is CASSPRVNYGYTF.

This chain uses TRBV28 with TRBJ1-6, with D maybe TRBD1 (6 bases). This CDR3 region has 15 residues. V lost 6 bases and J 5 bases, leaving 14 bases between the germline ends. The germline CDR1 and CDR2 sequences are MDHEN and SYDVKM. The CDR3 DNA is TGTGCCAGCAGGGGTATGGGACAAAATAATTCACCCCTCCACTTT. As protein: CASRGMGQNNSPLHF.

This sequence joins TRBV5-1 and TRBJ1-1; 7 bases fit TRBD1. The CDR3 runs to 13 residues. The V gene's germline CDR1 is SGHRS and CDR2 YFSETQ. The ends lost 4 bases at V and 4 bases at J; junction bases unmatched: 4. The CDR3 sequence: CASSTTGATEAFF. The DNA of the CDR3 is TGCGCCAGCAGCACTACAGGGGCCACTGAAGCTTTCTTT.

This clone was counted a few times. The CDR3: CSVTRDRGEKLFF. The CDR3 DNA sequence: TGCAGCGTTACCCGGGACAGGGGTGAAAAACTGTTTTTT. The chain employs TRBV29-1 and TRBJ1-4, with 10 bases matching TRBD1. The CDR3 spans 13 residues. V shed 5 bases, J shed 7 bases, and the junction held 4 bases outside the gene matches. Per germline, CDR1 SQVTM and CDR2 ANQGSEA. Combining the CDR3 with reference TRBV29-1 and TRBJ1-4 gives the whole variable domain SAVISQKPSRDICQRGTSLTIQCQVDSQVTMMFWYRQQPGQSLTLIATANQGSEATYESGFVIDKFPISRPNLTFSTLTVSNMSPEDSSIYLCSVTRDRGEKLFFGSGTQLSVL.

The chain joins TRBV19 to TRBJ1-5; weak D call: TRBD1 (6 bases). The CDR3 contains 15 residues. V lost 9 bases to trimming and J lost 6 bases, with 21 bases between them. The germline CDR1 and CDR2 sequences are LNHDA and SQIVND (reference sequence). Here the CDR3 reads CASGDQGLVGQPQHF. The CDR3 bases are TGTGCCAGCGGAGATCAGGGGTTGGTAGGTCAGCCCCAGCATTTT. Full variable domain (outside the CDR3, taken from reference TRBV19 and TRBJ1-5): DGGITQSPKYLFRKEGQNVTLSCEQNLNHDAMYWYRQDPGQGLRLIYYSQIVNDFQKGDIAEGYSVSREKKESFPLTVTSAQKNPTAFYLCASGDQGLVGQPQHFGDGTRLSIL.

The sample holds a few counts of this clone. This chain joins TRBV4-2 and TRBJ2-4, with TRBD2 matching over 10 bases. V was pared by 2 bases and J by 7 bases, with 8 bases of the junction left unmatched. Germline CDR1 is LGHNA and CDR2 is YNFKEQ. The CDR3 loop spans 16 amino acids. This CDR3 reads CASSQTSAGGPNIQYF. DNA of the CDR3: TGTGCCAGCAGCCAAACGTCAGCGGGGGGGCCGAACATTCAGTACTTC.

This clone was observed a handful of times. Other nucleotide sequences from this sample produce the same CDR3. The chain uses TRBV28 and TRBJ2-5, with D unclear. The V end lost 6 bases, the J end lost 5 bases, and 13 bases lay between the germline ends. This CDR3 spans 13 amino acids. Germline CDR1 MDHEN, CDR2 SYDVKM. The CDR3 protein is CASSPGGQETQYF. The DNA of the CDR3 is TGTGCCAGCAGCCCTGGTGGGCAGGAGACCCAGTACTTC.

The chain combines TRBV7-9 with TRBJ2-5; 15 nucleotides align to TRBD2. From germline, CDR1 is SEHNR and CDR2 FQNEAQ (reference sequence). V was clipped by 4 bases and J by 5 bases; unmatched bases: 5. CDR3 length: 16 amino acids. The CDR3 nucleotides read TGTGCCAGCAGCTACGGGACTAGCGGGGGGTTTGAGACCCAGTACTTC. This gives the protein CASSYGTSGGFETQYF.

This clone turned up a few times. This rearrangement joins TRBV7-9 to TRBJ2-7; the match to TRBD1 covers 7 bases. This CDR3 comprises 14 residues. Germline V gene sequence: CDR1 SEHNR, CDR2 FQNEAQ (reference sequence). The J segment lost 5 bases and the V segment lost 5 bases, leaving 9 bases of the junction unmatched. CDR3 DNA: TGTGCCAGCAGCGCGGGCAGGGGGTTCGACGAGCAGTACTTC. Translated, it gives CASSAGRGFDEQYF. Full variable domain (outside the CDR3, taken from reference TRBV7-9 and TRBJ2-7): DTGVSQNPRHKITKRGQNVTFRCDPISEHNRLYWYRQTLGQGPEFLTYFQNEAQLEKSRLLSDRFSAERPKGSFSTLEIQRTEQGDSAMYLCASSAGRGFDEQYFGPGTRLTVT.

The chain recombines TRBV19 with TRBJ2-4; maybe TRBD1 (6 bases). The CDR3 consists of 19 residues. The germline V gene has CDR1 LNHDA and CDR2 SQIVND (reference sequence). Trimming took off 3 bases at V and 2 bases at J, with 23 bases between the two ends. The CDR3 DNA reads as TGTGCCAGTAGTATGTTGTTCGGGGTACGGGACAAGTCCAAAAACATTCAGTACTTC. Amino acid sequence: CASSMLFGVRDKSKNIQYF.

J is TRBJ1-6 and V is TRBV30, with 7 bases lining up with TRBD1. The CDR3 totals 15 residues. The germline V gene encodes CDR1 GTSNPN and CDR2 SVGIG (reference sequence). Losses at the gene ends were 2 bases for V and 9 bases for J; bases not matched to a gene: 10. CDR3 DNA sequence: TGTGCCTGGAGTACCCCGGGACAGTTGTTTTCACCCCTCCACTTT. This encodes CAWSTPGQLFSPLHF.

CDR3 sequence reads: CASSSTGASYEQYF. The CDR3 region has the DNA TGTGCCAGCAGCTCGACAGGGGCGTCCTACGAGCAGTACTTC. The chain joins TRBV28 to TRBJ2-7; the match to TRBD1 covers 8 bases. After removal of 6 bases from V and 1 base from J, the junction contained 5 bases not matched to a gene. Germline CDR1 MDHEN, CDR2 SYDVKM. The CDR3 runs 14 residues.

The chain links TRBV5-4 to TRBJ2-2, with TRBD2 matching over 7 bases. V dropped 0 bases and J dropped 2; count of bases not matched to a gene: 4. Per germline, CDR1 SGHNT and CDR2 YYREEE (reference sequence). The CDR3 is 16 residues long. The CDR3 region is CASSLVLAENTGELFF. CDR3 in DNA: TGTGCCAGCAGCTTGGTTCTAGCGGAAAACACCGGGGAGCTGTTTTTT.

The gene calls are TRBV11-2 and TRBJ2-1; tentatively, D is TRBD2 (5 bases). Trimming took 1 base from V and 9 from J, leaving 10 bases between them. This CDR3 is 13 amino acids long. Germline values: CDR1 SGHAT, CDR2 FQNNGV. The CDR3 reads CASSLASGSEQFF. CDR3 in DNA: TGTGCCAGCAGCTTAGCCTCGGGGTCTGAGCAGTTCTTC.

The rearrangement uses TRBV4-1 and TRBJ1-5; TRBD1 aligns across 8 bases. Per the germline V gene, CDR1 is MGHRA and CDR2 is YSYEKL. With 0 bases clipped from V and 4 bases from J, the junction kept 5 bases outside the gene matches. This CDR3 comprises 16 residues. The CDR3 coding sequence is TGCGCCAGCAGCCAAGAGACAGGGGCAACTAATCAGCCCCAGCATTTT. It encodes CASSQETGATNQPQHF.

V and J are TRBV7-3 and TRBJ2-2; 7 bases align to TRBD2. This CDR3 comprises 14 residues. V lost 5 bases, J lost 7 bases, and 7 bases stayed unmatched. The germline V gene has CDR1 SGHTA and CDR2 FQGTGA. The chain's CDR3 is CASSPHGEGGELFF. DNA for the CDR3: TGTGCCAGCAGCCCCCACGGGGAGGGCGGGGAGCTGTTTTTT.

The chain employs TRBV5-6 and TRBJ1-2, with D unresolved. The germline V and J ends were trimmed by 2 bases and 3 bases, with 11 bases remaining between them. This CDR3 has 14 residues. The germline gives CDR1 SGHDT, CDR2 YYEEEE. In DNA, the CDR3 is TGTGCCAGCAGCTTCCAGGCTTCGCACTATGGCTACACCTTC. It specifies CASSFQASHYGYTF.

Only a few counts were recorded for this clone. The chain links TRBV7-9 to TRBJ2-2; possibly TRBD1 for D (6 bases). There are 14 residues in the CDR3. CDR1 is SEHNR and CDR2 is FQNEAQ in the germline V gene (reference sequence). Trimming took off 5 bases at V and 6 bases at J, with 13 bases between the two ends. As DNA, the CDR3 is TGTGCCAGCAGCCCTACAGGGTATGCCGGGGAGCTGTTTTTT. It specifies CASSPTGYAGELFF.

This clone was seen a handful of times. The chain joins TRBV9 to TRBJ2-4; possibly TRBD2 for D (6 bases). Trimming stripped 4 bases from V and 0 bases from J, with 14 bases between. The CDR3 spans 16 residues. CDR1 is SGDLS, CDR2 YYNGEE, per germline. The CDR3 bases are TGTGCCAGCAGCTCGGGACTCGGTCTAGCCAAAAACATTCAGTACTTC. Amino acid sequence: CASSSGLGLAKNIQYF.